A selection of T cell receptor beta chains follows, all from one sample in a study of cytomegalovirus exposure and HLA in healthy donors. Sequenced by immunoSEQ multiplex PCR; TCRdb stores in-frame clones only, minus some. The table records roughly 200,000 clones, around 79% of them present only once. Source material: PBMCs. These receptors were collected from a woman aged 40 to 55 in good health and CMV-seronegative. The CDR3 runs from the conserved cysteine through the conserved F or W. A D gene is named only where the DNA matches it firmly. Expanded clones are given a class, and other clones once, few, many or no size at all.

v_call: TRBV28
j_call: TRBJ1-2
d_call: .
clone_size: .
cdr3_aa: CASTALQGRGYTF
cdr3_nt: TGTGCCAGCACCGCTTTACAGGGTCGAGGCTACACCTTC

v_call: TRBV12-5
j_call: TRBJ2-5
d_call: TRBD1
clone_size: .
cdr3_aa: CASGLGDRDGETQYF
cdr3_nt: TGTGCTAGTGGTTTGGGGGACAGGGATGGAGAGACCCAGTACTTC

v_call: TRBV11-2
j_call: TRBJ2-7
d_call: TRBD1
clone_size: .
cdr3_aa: CASSLGNRGLGEQYF
cdr3_nt: TGTGCCAGCAGCTTAGGCAACAGGGGGCTAGGCGAGCAGTACTTC

v_call: TRBV19
j_call: TRBJ1-6
d_call: .
clone_size: once
cdr3_aa: CASREGKGYNSPLHF
cdr3_nt: TGTGCCAGTAGGGAGGGAAAGGGCTATAATTCACCCCTCCACTTT

v_call: TRBV18
j_call: TRBJ1-1
d_call: TRBD1
clone_size: .
cdr3_aa: CASSRGQDPGAEAFF
cdr3_nt: TGTGCCAGCTCACGGGGACAGGACCCGGGGGCTGAAGCTTTCTTT

v_call: TRBV4-1
j_call: TRBJ1-4
d_call: TRBD1
clone_size: .
cdr3_aa: CASSQPDRVGEKLFF
cdr3_nt: TGCGCCAGCAGCCAACCCGACAGGGTAGGTGAAAAACTGTTTTTT

v_call: TRBV4-1
j_call: TRBJ2-5
d_call: TRBD2
clone_size: few
cdr3_aa: CASSQDLLAASTQYF
cdr3_nt: TGCGCCAGCAGCCAAGACCTTCTAGCGGCCTCGACCCAGTACTTC

v_call: TRBV6-5
j_call: TRBJ1-2
d_call: .
clone_size: .
cdr3_aa: CASSYSEGTGYTF
cdr3_nt: TGTGCCAGCAGTTACTCGGAGGGGACGGGCTACACCTTC

v_call: TRBV5-6
j_call: TRBJ2-5
d_call: .
clone_size: few
cdr3_aa: CASSRPSRETQYF
cdr3_nt: TGTGCCAGCAGCCGTCCAAGCAGGGAGACCCAGTACTTC

v_call: TRBV5-6
j_call: TRBJ2-7
d_call: TRBD1
clone_size: .
cdr3_aa: CASSLGGQGDSF
cdr3_nt: TGTGCCAGCAGCTTGGGGGGACAGGGCGACTCCTTC

v_call: TRBV2
j_call: TRBJ1-4
d_call: TRBD1
clone_size: .
cdr3_aa: CASSVEGQGINEKLFF
cdr3_nt: TGTGCCAGCAGTGTAGAGGGACAGGGGATTAATGAAAAACTGTTTTTT

v_call: TRBV4-1
j_call: TRBJ2-5
d_call: .
clone_size: .
cdr3_aa: CASSPFSTGQETQYF
cdr3_nt: TGCGCCAGCAGCCCTTTTTCGACAGGCCAAGAGACCCAGTACTTC

v_call: TRBV4-3
j_call: TRBJ2-2
d_call: .
clone_size: few
cdr3_aa: CASSQDRISIFTGELFF
cdr3_nt: TGCGCCAGCAGCCAAGATAGGATTAGCATTTTCACCGGGGAGCTGTTTTTT

v_call: TRBV6-6
j_call: TRBJ1-3
d_call: .
clone_size: .
cdr3_aa: CASSYSGGSGNTIYF
cdr3_nt: TGTGCCAGCAGTTACTCCGGGGGATCAGGAAACACCATATATTTT

v_call: TRBV29-1
j_call: TRBJ2-7
d_call: .
clone_size: .
cdr3_aa: CSGTSQVPYEQYF
cdr3_nt: TGCAGCGGTACCTCACAAGTTCCCTACGAGCAGTACTTC

v_call: TRBV9
j_call: TRBJ2-3
d_call: .
clone_size: .
cdr3_aa: CASSVGGPSTDTQYF
cdr3_nt: TGTGCCAGCAGCGTGGGGGGGCCTAGCACAGATACGCAGTATTTT

v_call: TRBV5-1
j_call: TRBJ1-2
d_call: .
clone_size: .
cdr3_aa: CASSGSEVGYTF
cdr3_nt: TGCGCCAGCAGCGGCTCGGAGGTCGGCTACACCTTC

v_call: TRBV28
j_call: TRBJ2-7
d_call: TRBD2
clone_size: .
cdr3_aa: CASRTSIPYYEQYF
cdr3_nt: TGTGCCAGCAGGACTAGCATCCCCTACTACGAGCAGTACTTC

v_call: TRBV5-1
j_call: TRBJ2-5
d_call: TRBD2
clone_size: .
cdr3_aa: CASSLGRGGKETQYF
cdr3_nt: TGCGCCAGCAGCTTGGGTCGGGGGGGGAAAGAGACCCAGTACTTC

v_call: TRBV18
j_call: TRBJ1-2
d_call: TRBD1
clone_size: .
cdr3_aa: CASTGQGRANYGYTF
cdr3_nt: TGTGCCAGCACCGGACAGGGTCGCGCTAACTATGGCTACACCTTC

v_call: TRBV23-1
j_call: TRBJ1-5
d_call: .
clone_size: .
cdr3_aa: CASSQSLPLRNQPQHF
cdr3_nt: TGCGCCAGCAGTCAATCGTTGCCCCTACGCAATCAGCCCCAGCATTTT

v_call: TRBV6-6
j_call: TRBJ1-1
d_call: .
clone_size: .
cdr3_aa: CASSYSWGAEAFF
cdr3_nt: TGTGCCAGCAGTTACTCTTGGGGGGCTGAAGCTTTCTTT

v_call: TRBV15
j_call: TRBJ2-1
d_call: .
clone_size: .
cdr3_aa: CATKRESSGRYNEQFF
cdr3_nt: TGTGCCACCAAGAGGGAATCGAGTGGTCGGTACAATGAGCAGTTCTTC

v_call: TRBV10-1
j_call: TRBJ1-2
d_call: .
clone_size: .
cdr3_aa: CASSDSSWGYTF
cdr3_nt: TGCGCCAGCAGCGACAGTAGTTGGGGCTACACCTTC

v_call: TRBV5-6
j_call: TRBJ1-1
d_call: .
clone_size: .
cdr3_aa: CASSLAPQGEAFF
cdr3_nt: TGTGCCAGCAGCTTGGCCCCGCAGGGCGAAGCTTTCTTT

v_call: TRBV6-1
j_call: TRBJ2-5
d_call: .
clone_size: .
cdr3_aa: CASSEEKGTLGGETQYF
cdr3_nt: TGTGCCAGCAGTGAGGAAAAAGGAACTCTCGGAGGGGAGACCCAGTACTTC

v_call: TRBV6-1
j_call: TRBJ2-7
d_call: .
clone_size: .
cdr3_aa: CASSAYRASLSYEQYF
cdr3_nt: TGTGCCAGCAGTGCGTACAGGGCCTCCCTCTCCTACGAGCAGTACTTC

v_call: TRBV7-9
j_call: TRBJ2-1
d_call: .
clone_size: .
cdr3_aa: CASSLEMDEQFF
cdr3_nt: TGTGCCAGCAGCCTCGAGATGGATGAGCAGTTCTTC

v_call: TRBV28
j_call: TRBJ2-7
d_call: TRBD1
clone_size: .
cdr3_aa: CASRRQGDSYEQYF
cdr3_nt: TGTGCCAGCAGGCGCCAGGGGGACTCCTACGAGCAGTACTTC

v_call: TRBV10-3
j_call: TRBJ2-5
d_call: TRBD2
clone_size: .
cdr3_aa: CAISTSGLRETQYF
cdr3_nt: TGTGCCATCTCAACTAGCGGGCTAAGGGAGACCCAGTACTTC

v_call: TRBV2
j_call: TRBJ2-1
d_call: .
clone_size: .
cdr3_aa: CASTLPGVYNEQFF
cdr3_nt: TGTGCCAGCACCCTACCCGGGGTATACAATGAGCAGTTCTTC

v_call: TRBV5-7
j_call: TRBJ2-7
d_call: TRBD1
clone_size: few
cdr3_aa: CASSLSLYSGQVIHEQYF
cdr3_nt: TGTGCCAGCAGCTTATCACTATATTCGGGACAGGTCATCCACGAGCAGTACTTC

v_call: TRBV4-1
j_call: TRBJ1-2
d_call: .
clone_size: .
cdr3_aa: CASSQEGSGGWIYGYTF
cdr3_nt: TGCGCCAGCAGCCAAGAAGGTTCCGGGGGTTGGATCTATGGCTACACCTTC

v_call: TRBV5-1
j_call: TRBJ1-1
d_call: TRBD1
clone_size: .
cdr3_aa: CASSFYRGQLDTEAFF
cdr3_nt: TGCGCCAGCAGCTTCTACAGGGGGCAGTTAGACACTGAAGCTTTCTTT

v_call: TRBV19
j_call: TRBJ1-1
d_call: TRBD1
clone_size: .
cdr3_aa: CASRAGTAVMNTEAFF
cdr3_nt: TGTGCCAGTAGAGCCGGGACAGCCGTGATGAACACTGAAGCTTTCTTT

v_call: TRBV5-1
j_call: TRBJ2-7
d_call: .
clone_size: .
cdr3_aa: CASSVDSSLSYEQYF
cdr3_nt: TGCGCCAGCAGCGTAGACAGCAGCCTCTCCTACGAGCAGTACTTC

v_call: TRBV20-1
j_call: TRBJ2-3
d_call: .
clone_size: .
cdr3_aa: CSARGTDTQYF
cdr3_nt: TGCAGTGCCAGGGGCACAGATACGCAGTATTTT

v_call: TRBV29-1
j_call: TRBJ2-7
d_call: .
clone_size: .
cdr3_aa: CSVQRGHPSYEQYF
cdr3_nt: TGCAGCGTCCAAAGGGGACACCCTTCCTACGAGCAGTACTTC

v_call: TRBV18
j_call: TRBJ2-5
d_call: TRBD2
clone_size: .
cdr3_aa: CASSPSGTSGGYQETQYF
cdr3_nt: TGTGCCAGCTCACCATCCGGGACTAGCGGGGGGTACCAAGAGACCCAGTACTTC

v_call: TRBV5-1
j_call: TRBJ2-7
d_call: TRBD1
clone_size: .
cdr3_aa: CASSLTGGLANEQYF
cdr3_nt: TGCGCCAGCAGCTTGACAGGGGGCTTGGCCAACGAGCAGTACTTC

v_call: TRBV4-2
j_call: TRBJ2-7
d_call: .
clone_size: once
cdr3_aa: CASSPASEVTYEQYF
cdr3_nt: TGTGCCAGCAGCCCTGCTAGCGAGGTTACCTACGAGCAGTACTTC

v_call: TRBV9
j_call: TRBJ2-5
d_call: TRBD1
clone_size: .
cdr3_aa: CASSHQGDQETQYF
cdr3_nt: TGTGCCAGCAGCCACCAGGGGGACCAAGAGACCCAGTACTTC